One and the same sample provided the 29 T cell receptor beta chains below, sequenced in a study of blood T cell repertoires in COVID-19. Sequencing used immunoSEQ multiplex PCR; TCRdb keeps in-frame clones, though not all of them. The sample contains about 160,000 clones, around 82% of which appear only once. Sequenced material: peripheral blood. All receptors derive from a man older than 75 with COVID-19, enrolled during active disease.

V and J are TRBV10-3 and TRBJ1-2; TRBD1 aligns across 8 bases. The germline gives CDR1 ENHRY, CDR2 SYGVKD. The length of the CDR3 is 15 residues. V lost 5 bases to trimming and J lost 7 bases; unmatched junction nucleotides: 12. Written as DNA, the CDR3 is TGTGCCATCAGTCCTAATGACAGGGGAGCAGGTGGCTACACCTTC. Translating it yields CAISPNDRGAGGYTF.

This chain links TRBV7-9 with TRBJ1-2; 9 bases line up with TRBD1. The junction had 13 bases not matched to a gene; V was cut back by 5 bases and J by 0 bases. Germline loops: CDR1 SEHNR, CDR2 FQNEAQ (reference sequence). The CDR3 is 18 residues long. The chain's CDR3 is CASSRTLQGAIPNYGYTF. The CDR3 DNA follows: TGTGCCAGCAGCCGAACCCTACAGGGGGCGATTCCTAACTATGGCTACACCTTC.

This rearrangement joins TRBV7-9 to TRBJ1-4; D gene uncertain. Germline-derived CDR1 and CDR2 are SEHNR and FQNEAQ (reference sequence). V was cut by 4 bases and J by 8 bases, with 14 bases left in between. This CDR3 comprises 14 residues. The CDR3 region is CASSYTERGEKLFF. In DNA form, the CDR3 reads TGTGCCAGCAGCTATACTGAGCGGGGAGAAAAACTGTTTTTT. Full variable domain (outside the CDR3, taken from reference TRBV7-9 and TRBJ1-4): DTGVSQNPRHKITKRGQNVTFRCDPISEHNRLYWYRQTLGQGPEFLTYFQNEAQLEKSRLLSDRFSAERPKGSFSTLEIQRTEQGDSAMYLCASSYTERGEKLFFGSGTQLSVL.

V and J are TRBV11-2 and TRBJ1-4; D gene uncertain. Trimming cost V 0 bases and J 3 bases, with 20 bases left between them. CDR3 length: 19 amino acids. Germline V gene data show CDR1 as SGHAT and CDR2 as FQNNGV. The CDR3 nucleotides read TGTGCCAGCAGCTTAGATCCCAGGAATAGGAACTTGGCTAATGAAAAACTGTTTTTT. Translating it yields CASSLDPRNRNLANEKLFF.

The chain uses TRBV5-5 and TRBJ2-1; 7 nucleotides line up with TRBD2. There are 15 residues in the CDR3. V dropped 4 bases and J dropped 2; count of bases not matched to a gene: 6. Germline CDR1 and CDR2: SGHKS and YYEKEE (reference sequence). The CDR3, as DNA: TGTGCCAGCAGCCTTCGACTAGCCGCCTACAATGAGCAGTTCTTC. Residues: CASSLRLAAYNEQFF.

The rearrangement joins TRBV10-3 to TRBJ2-7; 7 bases line up with TRBD1. Germline V gives CDR1 ENHRY, CDR2 SYGVKD. CDR3 length: 14 residues. Unmatched junction bases numbered 7, after V lost 7 bases and J lost 1 base. This CDR3 is CAITKGTASYEQYF. In DNA form, the CDR3 reads TGTGCCATCACTAAAGGGACAGCTTCCTACGAGCAGTACTTC.

This chain joins TRBV27 and TRBJ1-2, with a tentative D call TRBD1 (5 bases). Trimming cost V 5 bases and J 2 bases, with 15 bases left between them. The CDR3 runs 15 residues. The germline V gene encodes CDR1 MNHEY and CDR2 SMNVEV (reference sequence). CDR3 amino acids: CASSMREGQNYGYTF. CDR3 nucleotides: TGTGCCAGCAGTATGAGGGAGGGGCAAAACTATGGCTACACCTTC.

V usage is TRBV7-9 and J usage is TRBJ1-6; D is unclear. Germline assignment: CDR1 SEHNR and CDR2 FQNEAQ (reference sequence). This CDR3 comprises 19 residues. Trimming left V 1 base short and J 9 bases short, with 25 bases between. The CDR3 region is CASSLGSQRYAPEGSPLHF. In DNA form, the CDR3 reads TGTGCCAGCAGCTTAGGGTCTCAGCGGTACGCTCCTGAAGGTTCACCCCTCCACTTT.

The chain combines TRBV7-9 with TRBJ1-2; 9 bases match TRBD1. The CDR3 runs to 11 residues. J lost 6 bases, V lost 8 bases, and 1 base had no gene match. From germline, CDR1 is SEHNR and CDR2 FQNEAQ (reference sequence). The CDR3 loop is CASGQGNGYTF. DNA of the CDR3: TGTGCCAGCGGACAGGGGAATGGCTACACCTTC.

This rearrangement joins TRBV4-1 to TRBJ1-4; D possibly corresponds to TRBD1 (5 bases). Germline V gene sequence: CDR1 MGHRA, CDR2 YSYEKL. V was shortened by 0 bases and J by 8 bases, with 13 bases between the two germline ends. The CDR3 covers 15 residues. This CDR3 is CASSQERGRGEKLFF. The CDR3 nucleotides read TGCGCCAGCAGCCAAGAGAGGGGACGGGGGGAAAAACTGTTTTTT.

The chain links TRBV7-2 to TRBJ2-1; TRBD2 aligns across 8 bases. Germline lookup yields CDR1 SGHTA and CDR2 FQGNSA. The CDR3 extends over 15 amino acids. Trimming at V came to 3 bases and at J to 2 bases, leaving 3 bases not matched to a gene. The CDR3 nucleotides read TGTGCCAGCAGCTTGGCAGCGGGGGCCTACAATGAGCAGTTCTTC. Amino acids: CASSLAAGAYNEQFF.

This clone showed up just once. J is TRBJ2-5 and V is TRBV7-2; possible D gene TRBD1, 6 bases. CDR3 length: 15 residues. Trimming left V 3 bases short and J 1 base short, with 12 bases between. The germline V gene encodes CDR1 SGHTA and CDR2 FQGNSA. The CDR3 is CASSFQRGFQETQYF. As DNA, the CDR3 is TGTGCCAGCAGCTTTCAGAGGGGGTTCCAAGAGACCCAGTACTTC.

The chain uses TRBV3-1 (or the pseudogene TRBV3-2) and TRBJ2-1; D might be TRBD2 (7 bases). The V end lost 4 bases, the J end lost 7 bases, and 14 bases lay between the germline ends. CDR3 length: 14 amino acids. Germline lookup yields CDR1 LGHDT and CDR2 YNNKEL (reference sequence). The CDR3 region has the DNA TGTGCCAGCAGCCCCCGGGGGAGGGGGAATGAGCAGTTCTTC. The encoded protein is CASSPRGRGNEQFF.

The chain is built from TRBV11-2 and TRBJ2-3, with 7 positions matching TRBD2. There are 15 residues in the CDR3. V dropped 4 bases and J dropped 5; count of bases not matched to a gene: 9. Germline values: CDR1 SGHAT, CDR2 FQNNGV. This CDR3 reads CASSWGGSVGDTQYF. The CDR3 DNA sequence: TGTGCCAGCAGCTGGGGAGGGTCCGTGGGAGATACGCAGTATTTT.

A few counts support this clone. The same CDR3 is also encoded by other DNA sequences in this sample. The chain carries TRBV28 and TRBJ2-7, with TRBD1 as a possible D gene (6 bases). In germline, CDR1 is MDHEN, CDR2 SYDVKM. V lost 5 bases, J lost 1 base, and 6 bases lay in between. The CDR3 extends over 12 amino acids. CDR3 in amino acids: CASSQGSYEQYF. CDR3 DNA sequence: TGTGCCAGCAGTCAGGGGTCCTACGAGCAGTACTTC.

This chain joins TRBV10-3 and TRBJ2-3; tentatively, D is TRBD1 (5 bases). Germline lookup yields CDR1 ENHRY and CDR2 SYGVKD. This CDR3 is 14 amino acids long. Trimming stripped 3 bases from V and 5 bases from J, with 12 bases between. CDR3 amino acids: CAISDGRGEDTQYF. The DNA of the CDR3 is TGTGCCATCAGTGATGGAAGGGGCGAAGATACGCAGTATTTT.

This clone showed up just once. The V and J genes are TRBV2 and TRBJ2-1; 9 nucleotides line up with TRBD1. Trimming took 4 bases from V and 9 from J; bases not matched to a gene: 4. Per germline, CDR1 SNHLY and CDR2 FYNNEI. The CDR3 runs to 13 residues. The CDR3 region is CASSGDRDGEQFF. In DNA form, the CDR3 reads TGTGCCAGCAGTGGGGACAGGGACGGTGAGCAGTTCTTC.

The rearrangement joins TRBV18 to TRBJ2-7; 8 nucleotides match TRBD1. Trimming at V came to 6 bases and at J to 2 bases, leaving 6 bases not matched to a gene. The CDR3 spans 14 residues. Germline V gene sequence: CDR1 KGHSH, CDR2 LQKENI. The CDR3 protein is CASSRGQGPYEQYF. CDR3 coding DNA: TGTGCCAGCTCCCGCGGACAGGGACCCTACGAGCAGTACTTC. Complete variable domain (other parts from reference TRBV18 and TRBJ2-7): NAGVMQNPRHLVRRRGQEARLRCSPMKGHSHVYWYRQLPEEGLKFMVYLQKENIIDESGMPKERFSAEFPKEGPSILRIQQVVRGDSAAYFCASSRGQGPYEQYFGPGTRLTVT.

The V and J genes are TRBV7-3 and TRBJ2-1; 11 nucleotides agree with TRBD2. Germline loops: CDR1 SGHTA, CDR2 FQGTGA. This CDR3 comprises 18 residues. Trimming took 5 bases from V and 7 from J; bases not matched to a gene: 16. This chain's CDR3 is CASSRAGTSGVMGNEQFF. CDR3 in DNA: TGTGCCAGCAGCCGCGCCGGGACTAGCGGTGTAATGGGAAATGAGCAGTTCTTC.

This chain connects TRBV5-1 to TRBJ1-5; possibly TRBD1 for D (6 bases). CDR3 length: 16 residues. The germline V gene has CDR1 SGHRS and CDR2 YFSETQ. Trimming cost V 5 bases and J 5 bases, with 20 bases left between them. The CDR3, as DNA: TGCGCCAGCAGTTTAACAGGGCGGTCATCGGATCAGCCCCAGCATTTT. As protein: CASSLTGRSSDQPQHF.

The chain couples TRBV20-1 to TRBJ2-3, with D perhaps TRBD2 (5 bases). Deletions cut 4 bases from V and 14 bases from J, with 16 bases between. The length of the CDR3 is 11 residues. CDR1 is DFQATT, CDR2 SNEGSKA, per germline (reference sequence). CDR3 residues: CSATWTGKWYF. As DNA, the CDR3 is TGCAGTGCTACCTGGACGGGGAAGTGGTATTTT.

This clone appeared many times. The chain is built from TRBV6-2 or TRBV6-3 and TRBJ2-3; TRBD2 agrees at 12 bases. The CDR3 loop spans 16 amino acids. Trimming removed 6 bases from V and 4 bases from J; junction bases left unmatched: 8. Looked up from germline, CDR1 is MNHEY and CDR2 is SVGEGT. DNA of the CDR3: TGTGCCAGCAGCCCGACTAGCGGGGGAGGCGCAGATACGCAGTATTTT. Protein: CASSPTSGGGADTQYF.

V usage is TRBV9 and J usage is TRBJ1-5; 7 nucleotides match TRBD1. The germline V gene encodes CDR1 SGDLS and CDR2 YYNGEE. CDR3 length equals 16 residues. With 3 bases clipped from V and 4 bases from J, the junction kept 10 bases outside the gene matches. The CDR3 sequence: CASSAGQGDINQPQHF. In DNA, the CDR3 is TGTGCCAGCAGCGCAGGTCAGGGGGACATAAATCAGCCCCAGCATTTT. Using reference TRBV9 and TRBJ1-5 for the parts outside the CDR3, the full variable domain is DSGVTQTPKHLITATGQRVTLRCSPRSGDLSVYWYQQSLDQGLQFLIQYYNGEERAKGNILERFSAQQFPDLHSELNLSSLELGDSALYFCASSAGQGDINQPQHFGDGTRLSIL.

The rearrangement joins TRBV11-2 to TRBJ2-1; D might be TRBD1 (6 bases). The CDR3 sequence is 13 residues long. CDR1 and CDR2 from the germline V gene are SGHAT and FQNNGV. Trimming shortened V by 2 bases and J by 6 bases, and 8 bases separated the two germline ends. The chain's CDR3 is CASSLIGGNEQFF. CDR3 sequence (DNA): TGTGCCAGCAGCTTAATAGGGGGCAATGAGCAGTTCTTC.

The rearrangement links TRBV11-3 to TRBJ2-6, with 9 bases identical to TRBD1. The CDR3 contains 18 residues. The trim removed 5 bases at V and 2 bases at J, leaving 10 bases unmatched. Per germline, CDR1 SGHNT and CDR2 YENEEA. The CDR3 sequence: CASSPGTGQLTGANVLTF. The CDR3 DNA reads as TGTGCCAGCAGCCCCGGGACAGGGCAACTGACTGGGGCCAACGTCCTGACTTTC.

This chain links TRBV27 with TRBJ1-6; D perhaps matches TRBD1 (6 bases). V lost 5 bases and J 2 bases, leaving 16 bases between the germline ends. The V gene's germline CDR1 is MNHEY and CDR2 SMNVEV (reference sequence). CDR3 size: 17 residues. Written as DNA, the CDR3 is TGTGCCAGCAGTGCGACCCAGGGGTACGCCTATAATTCACCCCTCCACTTT. Its translation: CASSATQGYAYNSPLHF.

The sample holds one count of this clone. The chain joins TRBV3-1 (or the pseudogene TRBV3-2) to TRBJ2-3; D is ambiguous. The length of the CDR3 is 17 residues. The V end was cut by 0 bases, the J end by 0 bases, with 13 bases between. Germline V lookup: CDR1 LGHDT, CDR2 YNNKEL (reference sequence). The CDR3 spells CASSQDPDIVSTDTQYF. Here the CDR3 DNA reads TGTGCCAGCAGCCAAGACCCAGACATCGTTAGCACAGATACGCAGTATTTT.

The V and J genes are TRBV5-6 and TRBJ1-2; 11 bases fit TRBD1. V lost 1 base, J lost 7 bases, and 9 bases stayed unmatched. The germline V gene has CDR1 SGHDT and CDR2 YYEEEE. CDR3 size: 16 residues. The CDR3 protein is CASSLMFGTGGRGYTF. The CDR3 DNA reads TGTGCCAGCAGCTTGATGTTTGGGACAGGGGGACGTGGCTACACCTTC. Filled out from reference TRBV5-6 and TRBJ1-2, the complete variable domain reads DAGVTQSPTHLIKTRGQQVTLRCSPKSGHDTVSWYQQALGQGPQFIFQYYEEEERQRGNFPDRFSGHQFPNYSSELNVNALLLGDSALYLCASSLMFGTGGRGYTFGSGTRLTVV.

The chain has TRBV10-3 and TRBJ2-5; 9 positions match TRBD1. In germline, CDR1 is ENHRY, CDR2 SYGVKD. The CDR3 sequence is 15 residues long. V lost 6 bases to trimming and J lost 5 bases; unmatched junction nucleotides: 10. CDR3 sequence (DNA): TGTGCCATCAGCCCGGGACAGGGTTATACGGAGACCCAGTACTTC. This translates into CAISPGQGYTETQYF.